Listed below are T cell receptor beta chains from one sample, sequenced in a study of post-analysis software for immune sequencing data. TCRdb recomputed calls from the PCR reads with MiXCR, one row per CDR3 protein. Altogether around 770,000 distinct CDR3 sequences are present, approximately 44% being singletons, with the ten largest covering approximately 4.4%. Sequencing input: blood. These receptors all come from a girl aged 5-17 years with multiple sclerosis. Both conserved end residues are part of each CDR3. A D gene is named only where the DNA matches it firmly. For some rows the clone size is stated as once, few or many, or as a class when expanded; others skip it.

v_call	d_call	j_call	cdr3_length	clone_size	cdr3_aa	cdr3_nt
TRBV5-5	-	TRBJ2-3	16	-	CASSGGRAESTDTQYF	TGTGCCAGCAGCGGCGGGCGGGCAGAAAGCACAGATACGCAGTATTTT
TRBV6-1	TRBD1	TRBJ2-3	17	-	CASRTPHRDRGRDTQYF	TGTGCCAGCAGGACTCCTCACCGGGACAGGGGGCGGGATACGCAGTATTTT
TRBV7-9	-	TRBJ2-7	13	few	CASSLPGAGEQYF	TGTGCCAGCAGCTTACCAGGGGCGGGCGAGCAGTACTTC
TRBV6-1	-	TRBJ2-7	13	-	CAVSPGRGYEQYF	TGTGCCGTAAGCCCAGGCAGGGGCTACGAGCAGTACTTC
TRBV15	TRBD2	TRBJ2-5	16	few	CATSWIPTSGEETQYF	TGTGCCACCAGCTGGATTCCGACTAGCGGGGAAGAGACCCAGTACTTC
TRBV3-1	-	TRBJ2-7	14	-	CASSPRLAYYEQYF	TGTGCCAGCAGCCCCCGGCTAGCGTATTACGAGCAGTACTTC
TRBV12-3/TRBV12-4	TRBD2	TRBJ2-7	16	-	CASGTSSGREPYEQYF	TGTGCCAGCGGTACCTCTAGCGGGAGGGAGCCCTACGAGCAGTACTTC
TRBV29-1	-	TRBJ2-7	13	-	CSVVVPTYNEQYF	TGCAGCGTTGTGGTTCCTACCTACAATGAGCAGTACTTC
TRBV20-1	TRBD2	TRBJ2-1	14	once	CSATQREANNEQFF	TGCAGTGCTACCCAGCGGGAGGCCAACAATGAGCAGTTCTTC
TRBV9	-	TRBJ2-1	14	-	CASSVGPGAGEQFF	TGTGCCAGCAGCGTAGGTCCGGGGGCGGGTGAGCAGTTCTTC
TRBV10-3	-	TRBJ2-5	16	-	CAISEAQGRFQETQYF	TGTGCCATCAGTGAAGCACAAGGAAGATTCCAAGAGACCCAGTACTTC
TRBV6-5	TRBD2	TRBJ2-1	14	-	CASTEGLAGDEQFF	TGTGCCAGCACCGAGGGACTAGCGGGAGACGAGCAGTTCTTC
TRBV5-1	-	TRBJ2-7	13	few	CASSSSTGYEQYF	TGCGCCAGCAGCTCATCGACAGGCTACGAGCAGTACTTC
TRBV29-1	-	TRBJ1-2	11	-	CSVGTESSYTF	TGCAGCGTTGGGACGGAAAGCAGCTACACCTTC
TRBV10-3	-	TRBJ2-7	15	few	CAISQPAGPLYEQYF	TGTGCCATCAGCCAACCGGCGGGTCCCCTCTACGAGCAGTACTTC
TRBV11-2	TRBD2	TRBJ2-4	19	-	CASSKIGLAGVVAKNIQYF	TGTGCCAGCAGCAAGATCGGACTAGCGGGAGTCGTAGCCAAAAACATTCAGTACTTC
TRBV27	-	TRBJ2-7	16	-	CASSLSGTDYSYEQYF	TGTGCCAGCAGTTTATCCGGGACGGACTACTCCTACGAGCAGTACTTC
TRBV2	-	TRBJ1-2	14	-	CASSPTGPIDGYTF	TGTGCCAGCAGCCCGACAGGACCCATCGATGGCTACACCTTC
TRBV6-6	-	TRBJ2-3	16	-	CASSYSRFPSTDTQYF	TGTGCCAGCAGTTACTCCCGCTTTCCCAGCACAGATACGCAGTATTTT
TRBV12-3/TRBV12-4	TRBD1	TRBJ1-2	13	-	CASSAPTGYGYTF	TGTGCCAGCAGTGCACCGACAGGGTATGGCTACACCTTC
TRBV20-1	-	TRBJ2-1	14	-	CSARGFDIGYEQFF	TGCAGTGCTAGAGGGTTCGACATTGGGTATGAGCAGTTCTTC
TRBV11-3	TRBD2	TRBJ2-1	16	-	CASSLEGTSGIREQFF	TGTGCCAGCAGCTTAGAGGGGACTAGCGGGATCCGGGAGCAGTTCTTC
TRBV12-3/TRBV12-4	TRBD2	TRBJ2-7	16	few	CASSFQASGRFYEQYF	TGTGCCAGCAGTTTTCAGGCTAGCGGGAGGTTCTACGAGCAGTACTTC
TRBV7-3	TRBD2	TRBJ2-5	19	-	CASSLIGAGTSGYSETQYF	TGTGCCAGCAGCTTAATCGGAGCGGGGACTAGCGGATACTCGGAGACCCAGTACTTC
TRBV30	-	TRBJ2-3	15	once	CAWSTPQWGTDTQYF	TGTGCCTGGAGTACCCCACAATGGGGCACAGATACGCAGTATTTT
TRBV7-2	-	TRBJ1-6	12	-	CASTLRGAPLHF	TGTGCCAGCACCCTCCGCGGGGCACCCCTCCACTTT
TRBV29-1	-	TRBJ2-5	12	many	CSVQGWRETQYF	TGCAGCGTCCAGGGTTGGCGAGAGACCCAGTACTTC
TRBV2	TRBD2	TRBJ2-7	15	-	CASSDYPSGPYEQYF	TGTGCCAGCAGTGATTACCCTAGCGGCCCCTACGAGCAGTACTTC
TRBV20-1	TRBD2	TRBJ2-5	13	-	CSVGAGDTETQYF	TGCAGTGTGGGTGCGGGAGACACGGAGACCCAGTACTTC
TRBV6-1	TRBD2	TRBJ2-1	19	-	CASSAIRGLAGGWWGEQFF	TGTGCCAGCAGCGCTATCCGTGGGCTAGCGGGAGGGTGGTGGGGTGAGCAGTTCTTC
TRBV2	TRBD2	TRBJ2-1	15	once	CASSGTSGILNEQFF	TGTGCCAGCAGTGGGACTAGCGGGATTCTCAATGAGCAGTTCTTC
TRBV10-2	-	TRBJ2-5	13	few	CASTLGLQETQYF	TGCGCCAGCACCCTGGGACTGCAGGAGACCCAGTACTTC
TRBV11-2	-	TRBJ1-4	16	-	CASSSSLWATNEKLFF	TGTGCCAGCAGCTCGAGCCTTTGGGCAACTAATGAAAAACTGTTTTTT
TRBV25-1	-	TRBJ2-7	15	few	CASSEYFLDQDEQYF	TGTGCCAGCAGTGAATATTTCTTGGATCAGGACGAGCAGTACTTC
TRBV7-2	-	TRBJ2-7	13	few	CASSGYGVREQYF	TGTGCCAGCTCCGGCTACGGTGTCCGCGAGCAGTACTTC
TRBV7-9	-	TRBJ2-6	19	-	CASSPRATGVTSGANVLTF	TGTGCCAGCAGCCCCCGGGCGACGGGGGTAACCTCTGGGGCCAACGTCCTGACTTTC
TRBV7-9	-	TRBJ2-7	13	-	CASSDGYLYEQYF	TGTGCCAGCAGCGACGGGTACCTTTACGAGCAGTACTTC
TRBV10-3	-	TRBJ2-7	11	-	CAIRLSYEQYF	TGTGCCATCAGACTCAGTTACGAGCAGTACTTC
TRBV12-3/TRBV12-4	-	TRBJ1-1	13	-	CASRDGLNTEAFF	TGTGCCAGCAGAGACGGGCTTAACACTGAAGCTTTCTTT
TRBV27	TRBD2	TRBJ2-2	20	-	CASSLSPASGSVENTGELFF	TGTGCCAGCAGTTTATCCCCAGCTAGCGGGAGCGTAGAGAACACCGGGGAGCTGTTTTTT
TRBV5-1	TRBD2	TRBJ2-3	16	-	CASSPGLAGPTDTQYF	TGCGCCAGCAGCCCGGGACTAGCGGGACCCACAGATACGCAGTATTTT
TRBV2	TRBD1	TRBJ2-2	15	-	CASRMDRGPGGELFF	TGTGCCAGCAGGATGGACAGGGGGCCCGGCGGGGAGCTGTTTTTT
TRBV6-5	-	TRBJ1-5	15	-	CASRPGPLSNQPQHF	TGTGCCAGCAGGCCGGGACCTCTTAGCAATCAGCCCCAGCATTTT
TRBV20-1	-	TRBJ2-7	14	few	CSAFTITSSYEQYF	TGCAGTGCTTTTACTATAACGAGCTCCTACGAGCAGTACTTC
TRBV7-2	TRBD2	TRBJ2-7	16	-	CASSLPALAGDYEQYF	TGTGCCAGCAGCCTCCCAGCACTAGCGGGGGACTACGAGCAGTACTTC
TRBV3-1	TRBD1	TRBJ1-2	14	-	CASSQADRGGGYTF	TGTGCCAGCAGCCAAGCGGACAGGGGCGGTGGCTACACCTTC
TRBV29-1	TRBD1	TRBJ2-3	14	-	CSVAEGANTDTQYF	TGCAGCGTTGCCGAGGGGGCCAACACAGATACGCAGTATTTT
TRBV6-5	TRBD2	TRBJ2-1	16	-	CASSYSLAGPYNEQFF	TGTGCCAGCAGTTACTCCCTAGCGGGCCCCTACAATGAGCAGTTCTTC
TRBV7-9	-	TRBJ1-2	15	-	CASSLGVVTGGGYTF	TGTGCCAGCAGCTTAGGCGTCGTAACAGGTGGCGGCTACACCTTC
TRBV7-9	-	TRBJ1-2	14	-	CASSLNTASYGYTF	TGTGCCAGCAGCTTAAATACAGCATCCTATGGCTACACCTTC
TRBV20-1	-	TRBJ2-3	17	few	CSARDWAVPRDTDTQYF	TGCAGTGCTAGAGATTGGGCAGTCCCGAGGGACACAGATACGCAGTATTTT
TRBV7-2	TRBD1	TRBJ1-2	15	few	CASSPPGGGRYGYTF	TGTGCCAGCAGCCCCCCAGGGGGCGGCCGATATGGCTACACCTTC